Detailed here is one T cell receptor beta chain. The data stem from a study of shared clonotypes between healthy human individuals. TCRdb keeps only in-frame clones here, not all; method: immunoSEQ multiplex PCR. The sample records more than 2,000,000 clones, just over 90% being singletons. There are 17 residues in the CDR3. Germline trimming cut 3 bases from V and 2 bases from J; bases unmatched to any gene: 14. Germline assignment: CDR1 SGDLS and CDR2 YYNGEE. The specimen was naive CD4+ T cells from PBMCs. Subset given: CD45RA+ positively selected. The clonotype originates from a man aged 18-30 years in good health. Some clones in this sample may be carry-over from other donors' samples. The chain couples TRBV9 to TRBJ2-7; 7 positions agree with TRBD2. The CDR3, as DNA: TGTGCCAGCAGCGCGTGGGAGGGCGGAGCAGCAACCTACGAGCAGTACTTC. As protein: CASSAWEGGAATYEQYF.